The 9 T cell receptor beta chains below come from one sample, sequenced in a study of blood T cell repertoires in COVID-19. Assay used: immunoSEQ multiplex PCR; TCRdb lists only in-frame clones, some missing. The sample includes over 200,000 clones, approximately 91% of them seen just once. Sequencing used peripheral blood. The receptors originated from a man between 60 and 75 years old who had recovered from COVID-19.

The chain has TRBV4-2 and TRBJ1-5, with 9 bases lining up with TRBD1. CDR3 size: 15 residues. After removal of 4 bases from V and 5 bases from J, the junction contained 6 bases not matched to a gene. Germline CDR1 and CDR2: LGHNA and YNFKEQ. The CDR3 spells CASSLGTGRDQPQHF. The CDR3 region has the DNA TGTGCCAGCAGCCTAGGGACAGGGAGGGATCAGCCCCAGCATTTT.

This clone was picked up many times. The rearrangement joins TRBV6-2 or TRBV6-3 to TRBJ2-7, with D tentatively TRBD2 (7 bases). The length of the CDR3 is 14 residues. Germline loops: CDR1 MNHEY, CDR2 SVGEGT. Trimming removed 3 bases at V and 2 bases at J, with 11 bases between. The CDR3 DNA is TGTGCCAGCAGTTATGAAGGGGGGGCCTACGAGCAGTACTTC. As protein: CASSYEGGAYEQYF.

The DNA for the CDR3 is TGCGCCAGCAGCGGGGGACAGGGGGCAGGCAGCAATCAGCCCCAGCATTTT. It is translated as CASSGGQGAGSNQPQHF. The J gene is TRBJ1-5, the V gene TRBV5-1; 12 positions match TRBD1. CDR1 is SGHRS and CDR2 is YFSETQ in the germline V gene. Germline trimming cut 4 bases from V and 1 base from J; bases unmatched to any gene: 6. This CDR3 contains 17 residues. Filled out from reference TRBV5-1 and TRBJ1-5, the complete variable domain reads KAGVTQTPRYLIKTRGQQVTLSCSPISGHRSVSWYQQTPGQGLQFLFEYFSETQRNKGNFPGRFSGRQFSNSRSEMNVSTLELGDSALYLCASSGGQGAGSNQPQHFGDGTRLSIL.

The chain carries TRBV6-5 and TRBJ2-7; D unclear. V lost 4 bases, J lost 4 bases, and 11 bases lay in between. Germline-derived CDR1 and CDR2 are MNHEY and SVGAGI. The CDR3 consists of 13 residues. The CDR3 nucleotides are TGTGCCAGCAGTTCCGCCGAGGATTACGAGCAGTACTTC. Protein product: CASSSAEDYEQYF.

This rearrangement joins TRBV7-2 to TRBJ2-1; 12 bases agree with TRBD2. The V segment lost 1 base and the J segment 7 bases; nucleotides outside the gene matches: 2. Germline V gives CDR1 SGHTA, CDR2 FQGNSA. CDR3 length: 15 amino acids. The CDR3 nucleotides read TGTGCCAGCAGCTTAGTGACTAGCGGGAGAAATGAGCAGTTCTTC. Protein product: CASSLVTSGRNEQFF.

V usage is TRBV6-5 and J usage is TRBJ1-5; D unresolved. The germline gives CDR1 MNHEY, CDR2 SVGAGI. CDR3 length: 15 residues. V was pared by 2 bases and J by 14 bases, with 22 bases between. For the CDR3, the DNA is TGTGCCAGCAGTTACAAGGCGTTGGGCGTTTGGGGAGAGCATTTT. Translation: CASSYKALGVWGEHF.

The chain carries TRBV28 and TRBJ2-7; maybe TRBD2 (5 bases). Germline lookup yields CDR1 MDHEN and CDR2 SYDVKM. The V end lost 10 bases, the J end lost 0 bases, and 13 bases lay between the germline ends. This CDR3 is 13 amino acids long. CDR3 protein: CATSGEGSYEQYF. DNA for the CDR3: TGTGCCACCTCAGGTGAGGGCTCCTACGAGCAGTACTTC.

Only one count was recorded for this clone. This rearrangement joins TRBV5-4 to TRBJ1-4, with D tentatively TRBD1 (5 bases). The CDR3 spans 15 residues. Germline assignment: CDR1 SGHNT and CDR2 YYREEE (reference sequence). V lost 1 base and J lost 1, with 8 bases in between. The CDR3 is CASSLRGGTNEKLFF. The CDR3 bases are TGTGCCAGCAGCTTGCGCGGGGGAACTAATGAAAAACTGTTTTTT.

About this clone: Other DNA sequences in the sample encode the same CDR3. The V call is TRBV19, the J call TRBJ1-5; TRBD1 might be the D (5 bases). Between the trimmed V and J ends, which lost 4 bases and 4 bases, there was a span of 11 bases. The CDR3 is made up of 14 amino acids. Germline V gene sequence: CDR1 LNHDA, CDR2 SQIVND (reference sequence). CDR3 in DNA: TGTGCCAGTAGTACGACGGGGGGAAATCAGCCCCAGCATTTT. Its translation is CASSTTGGNQPQHF.